The 24 T cell receptor beta chains presented below share a single source sample, sequenced in a study of beta chain features in type 1 diabetes. Expressed TCRB transcripts were sequenced, since all the RNA that had been isolated was reverse transcribed. TCRdb's copy holds only in-frame clones and misses some; the assay was immunoSEQ multiplex PCR. The sample lists hundreds of thousands of clones; 15% to 19% were seen once. The sample comprised naive CD4+ T cells from blood. The receptors come from a man aged 18 to 29 in good health.

V is TRBV29-1 and J is TRBJ1-2; the D is unclear. This CDR3 has 13 residues. The V end lost 7 bases, the J end lost 8 bases, and 20 bases lay between the germline ends. Germline V CDR1 and CDR2: SQVTM, ANQGSEA. This CDR3 reads CSAPGARLGGYTF. In nucleotides, the CDR3 is TGCAGCGCTCCAGGCGCGCGTTTGGGCGGCTACACCTTC.

This clone occurred a few times. V is TRBV18 and J is TRBJ2-1; maybe TRBD2 (6 bases). The V gene lost 2 bases and the J gene lost 10 bases, with 12 bases spanning the gap. This CDR3 is 13 amino acids long. The germline V gene encodes CDR1 KGHSH and CDR2 LQKENI. DNA of the CDR3: TGTGCCAGCTCACCAGATCTGGGAGGCGAGCAGTTCTTC. Protein product: CASSPDLGGEQFF.

The rearrangement joins TRBV5-1 to TRBJ2-4; D assignment may be TRBD1 or TRBD2 (5 bases each). Germline CDR1 and CDR2: SGHRS and YFSETQ. Trimming took 0 bases from V and 7 from J, leaving 14 bases between them. This CDR3 spans 15 amino acids. The CDR3 sequence is CASSLAAVEGNIQYF. As DNA, the CDR3 is TGCGCCAGCAGCTTGGCCGCGGTAGAGGGGAACATTCAGTACTTC.

CDR3 amino acids: CASSLGIAGEAEQFF. As DNA, the CDR3 is TGTGCCAGCAGCTTAGGGATAGCGGGAGAAGCTGAGCAGTTCTTC. V gene TRBV7-3 combines with J gene TRBJ2-1; 9 nucleotides line up with TRBD2. The CDR3 has 15 amino acids. The V gene's germline CDR1 is SGHTA and CDR2 FQGTGA. V was pared by 2 bases and J by 9 bases, with 8 bases of the junction left unmatched.

CDR3 amino acids: CASSPRLVTDETQYF. CDR3 DNA sequence: TGTGCCAGCAGCCCGAGACTAGTAACGGATGAGACCCAGTACTTC. The chain combines TRBV7-9 with TRBJ2-5, with D perhaps TRBD2 (6 bases). Germline V gene sequence: CDR1 SEHNR, CDR2 FQNEAQ (reference sequence). V was pared by 5 bases and J by 5 bases, with 18 bases between. The CDR3 extends over 15 amino acids.

The J gene is TRBJ2-2, the V gene TRBV7-2, with TRBD2 matching over 12 bases. CDR3 length: 18 residues. The junction had 9 bases not matched to a gene; V was cut back by 2 bases and J by 5 bases. Germline V gives CDR1 SGHTA, CDR2 FQGNSA. CDR3 loop: CASSLRLTSGSRTGELFF. CDR3 DNA: TGTGCCAGCAGCTTAAGGTTGACTAGCGGGAGCAGGACCGGGGAGCTGTTTTTT.

In this sample, this clone turned up a few times. The rearrangement joins TRBV5-1 to TRBJ2-3, with 8 bases that match TRBD2. Trimming took 3 bases from V and 1 from J; bases not matched to a gene: 7. This CDR3 region has 16 residues. Germline V gives CDR1 SGHRS, CDR2 YFSETQ. The CDR3: CASSSGLAKGTDTQYF. DNA for the CDR3: TGCGCCAGCAGCTCCGGACTAGCAAAGGGCACAGATACGCAGTATTTT.

This clone has only a few counts. The genes are TRBV4-2 and TRBJ2-2; D uncertain. From germline, CDR1 is LGHNA and CDR2 YNFKEQ. V lost 1 base and J lost 7, with 10 bases in between. The CDR3 is 14 amino acids. In nucleotides, the CDR3 is TGTGCCAGCAGCCAAGCGTATAGTCGCGGGGAGCTGTTTTTT. Encoded protein: CASSQAYSRGELFF.

This chain joins TRBV5-6 and TRBJ2-1, with D uncertain. Germline-derived CDR1 and CDR2 are SGHDT and YYEEEE. V lost 4 bases, J lost 5 bases, and 16 bases lay in between. The CDR3 loop spans 15 amino acids. CDR3 region: CASSLGVGPNNEQFF. For the CDR3, the DNA is TGTGCCAGCAGCCTTGGCGTAGGCCCCAACAATGAGCAGTTCTTC.

This clone was seen a few times. The gene calls are TRBV7-3 and TRBJ1-1, with 9 bases fitting TRBD1. The germline gives CDR1 SGHTA, CDR2 FQGTGA. CDR3 length: 13 amino acids. J gave up 4 bases and V 5 bases, and 2 bases lay outside the gene matches. DNA for the CDR3: TGTGCCAGCAGCGACAGGGGGACCACTGAAGCTTTCTTT. This gives the protein CASSDRGTTEAFF. Supplemented by reference TRBV7-3 and TRBJ1-1, the full variable domain reads GAGVSQTPSNKVTEKGKYVELRCDPISGHTALYWYRQSLGQGPEFLIYFQGTGAADDSGLPNDRFFAVRPEGSVSTLKIQRTERGDSAVYLCASSDRGTTEAFFGQGTRLTVV.

The rearrangement links TRBV5-1 to TRBJ2-6; D gene ambiguous. This CDR3 has 14 residues. Trimming left V 4 bases short and J 2 bases short, with 7 bases between. CDR1 and CDR2 from the germline V gene are SGHRS and YFSETQ. In nucleotides, the CDR3 is TGCGCCAGCAGCATTGGAGCTGGGGCCAACGTCCTGACTTTC. It specifies CASSIGAGANVLTF.

The genes are TRBV28 and TRBJ1-5; no clear D. This CDR3 comprises 12 residues. V was pared by 6 bases and J by 12 bases, with 15 bases between. Germline assignment: CDR1 MDHEN and CDR2 SYDVKM. CDR3 region: CASSPSPRGQHF. CDR3 DNA: TGTGCCAGCAGCCCGAGTCCCCGCGGCCAGCATTTT.

This clone was seen more than once but under ten times. The rearrangement links TRBV7-9 to TRBJ2-7; D perhaps matches TRBD1 (5 bases). The V gene's germline CDR1 is SEHNR and CDR2 FQNEAQ (reference sequence). Trimming stripped 4 bases from V and 4 bases from J, with 11 bases between. The CDR3 covers 13 residues. Here the CDR3 DNA reads TGTGCCAGCAGCTCCAACCAGGGATACGAGCAGTACTTC. Translated: CASSSNQGYEQYF.

The chain joins TRBV29-1 to TRBJ2-7, with D perhaps assigned TRBD1 or TRBD2 (6 bases each). CDR3 length: 14 residues. Germline CDR1 reads SQVTM; CDR2 reads ANQGSEA. V dropped 3 bases and J dropped 3 bases, with 15 bases sitting between them. CDR3 loop: CSVDLPGASYEQYF. The CDR3 bases are TGCAGCGTTGATCTCCCGGGGGCGAGCTACGAGCAGTACTTC.

This chain links TRBV5-1 with TRBJ2-3; D remains unclear. V was trimmed by 2 bases and J by 4 bases, leaving 14 bases between them. This CDR3 is 15 amino acids long. Germline values: CDR1 SGHRS, CDR2 YFSETQ. The CDR3 spells CASSFVAFPPDTQYF. CDR3 nucleotide sequence: TGCGCCAGCAGCTTTGTAGCTTTCCCCCCAGATACGCAGTATTTT. Full variable domain (outside the CDR3, taken from reference TRBV5-1 and TRBJ2-3): KAGVTQTPRYLIKTRGQQVTLSCSPISGHRSVSWYQQTPGQGLQFLFEYFSETQRNKGNFPGRFSGRQFSNSRSEMNVSTLELGDSALYLCASSFVAFPPDTQYFGPGTRLTVL.

V gene TRBV5-5 combines with J gene TRBJ2-5; the D is unclear. The CDR3 extends over 14 amino acids. V was trimmed by 2 bases and J by 1 base, leaving 9 bases between them. Germline V gene sequence: CDR1 SGHKS, CDR2 YYEKEE (reference sequence). DNA for the CDR3: TGTGCCAGCAGCTTTCGGCCAGCCCAAGAGACCCAGTACTTC. It translates to CASSFRPAQETQYF.

A few counts support this clone. This specimen includes other DNA sequences encoding the same CDR3. The CDR3 DNA is TGCGCCAGCAGCCCCAGCGGGGGCCAAGAGACCCAGTACTTC. Amino acids: CASSPSGGQETQYF. This rearrangement joins TRBV5-1 to TRBJ2-5; 8 positions match TRBD2. CDR1 SGHRS and CDR2 YFSETQ come from the germline V gene. This CDR3 contains 14 residues. With 4 bases clipped from V and 1 base from J, the junction kept 3 bases outside the gene matches. The variable domain in full, with the rest retrieved from reference TRBV5-1 and TRBJ2-5, is KAGVTQTPRYLIKTRGQQVTLSCSPISGHRSVSWYQQTPGQGLQFLFEYFSETQRNKGNFPGRFSGRQFSNSRSEMNVSTLELGDSALYLCASSPSGGQETQYFGPGTRLLVL.

V usage is TRBV19 and J usage is TRBJ2-1; TRBD1 is a possible D gene (6 bases). Per the germline V gene, CDR1 is LNHDA and CDR2 is SQIVND (reference sequence). Deletions cut 6 bases from V and 2 bases from J, with 14 bases between. The CDR3 totals 15 residues. As DNA, the CDR3 is TGTGCCAGTAGCCCGACAGGACAAACCTACAATGAGCAGTTCTTC. Residues: CASSPTGQTYNEQFF.

The V gene is TRBV5-1, the J gene TRBJ2-5; 7 bases are shared with TRBD2. Germline CDR1 reads SGHRS; CDR2 reads YFSETQ. CDR3 length: 17 residues. V shed 2 bases, J shed 2 bases, and the junction held 12 bases outside the gene matches. CDR3 DNA sequence: TGCGCCAGCAGCTTCGCGGGAGTCGGGGGAATACAAGAGACCCAGTACTTC. As protein: CASSFAGVGGIQETQYF.

V usage is TRBV18 and J usage is TRBJ2-7, with TRBD1 identical over 7 bases. The V gene end was trimmed by 3 bases and the J gene end by 4 bases; junction bases not matched to a gene: 12. The CDR3 loop spans 16 amino acids. Looked up from germline, CDR1 is KGHSH and CDR2 is LQKENI. The CDR3 region has the DNA TGTGCCAGCTCACCGCAACGGGGACAGATTACTTACGAGCAGTACTTC. It translates to CASSPQRGQITYEQYF.

The chain uses TRBV9 and TRBJ2-7; 11 bases agree with TRBD1. Germline-derived CDR1 and CDR2 are SGDLS and YYNGEE. The ends lost 4 bases at V and 5 bases at J; junction bases unmatched: 5. The CDR3 runs to 14 residues. DNA for the CDR3: TGTGCCAGCAGCCCGGGACAGGGGGTAGACGAGCAGTACTTC. It is translated as CASSPGQGVDEQYF.

This clone was detected only a few times. V and J are TRBV2 and TRBJ1-2, with D tentatively TRBD1 (5 bases). The V and J ends lost 4 bases and 6 bases respectively, with 15 bases between them. From germline, CDR1 is SNHLY and CDR2 FYNNEI. The CDR3 covers 14 residues. CDR3: CASSVRQGVNGYTF. The CDR3 nucleotides read TGTGCCAGCAGTGTTCGGCAGGGCGTGAATGGCTACACCTTC.

The rearrangement links TRBV15 to TRBJ1-4; D not resolved. Trimming cost V 0 bases and J 4 bases, with 9 bases left between them. Germline-derived CDR1 and CDR2 are LNHNV and YYDKDF (reference sequence). The CDR3 runs to 15 residues. CDR3 in amino acids: CATSRDSGYNEKLFF. The CDR3 region has the DNA TGTGCCACCAGCAGAGACTCGGGATATAATGAAAAACTGTTTTTT.

This clone was observed a handful of times. This chain connects TRBV29-1 to TRBJ1-2; unclear D gene. This CDR3 comprises 14 residues. Trimming took off 3 bases at V and 4 bases at J, with 15 bases between the two ends. Germline V CDR1 and CDR2: SQVTM, ANQGSEA. The CDR3 DNA reads as TGCAGCGTTGATCAGTTACCAAGTTCCTATGGCTACACCTTC. This codes for CSVDQLPSSYGYTF. Together with reference TRBV29-1 and TRBJ1-2, the CDR3 gives the full variable domain: SAVISQKPSRDICQRGTSLTIQCQVDSQVTMMFWYRQQPGQSLTLIATANQGSEATYESGFVIDKFPISRPNLTFSTLTVSNMSPEDSSIYLCSVDQLPSSYGYTFGSGTRLTVV.